The next 7 T cell receptor beta chains were all read from a single sample in a study of CD8 T cells in ankylosing spondylitis. General study findings and limits: In ankylosing spondylitis blood, a motif of several highly homologous TCR beta variants appeared characteristic.

TCRdb used MiXCR to reprocess the 5' RACE reads, holding one entry per CDR3 protein. Counted here are around 540,000 distinct CDR3 sequences, roughly 13% occurring once; the ten biggest clones make up approximately 6.2%. These receptors are not linked to any known antigen. The sample consisted of blood, either unsorted or a sorted T cell fraction (not recorded which). These receptor sequences come from a male donor with ankylosing spondylitis.

This chain uses TRBV5-1 with TRBJ1-2; 9 bases are a match to TRBD1. Germline-derived CDR1 and CDR2 are SGHRS and YFSETQ. J was trimmed by 6 bases and V by 4 bases; bases with no gene match: 19. The CDR3 loop spans 18 amino acids. The CDR3 loop is CASSQPFWTGVVSDGYTF. Written as DNA, the CDR3 is TGCGCCAGCAGCCAGCCTTTTTGGACAGGGGTTGTGTCCGATGGCTACACCTTC. Full variable domain (rest looked up from reference TRBV5-1 and TRBJ1-2): KAGVTQTPRYLIKTRGQQVTLSCSPISGHRSVSWYQQTPGQGLQFLFEYFSETQRNKGNFPGRFSGRQFSNSRSEMNVSTLELGDSALYLCASSQPFWTGVVSDGYTFGSGTRLTVV.

The J gene is TRBJ1-5, the V gene TRBV6-5, with D maybe TRBD1 (6 bases). The CDR3 contains 16 residues. Germline CDR1 is MNHEY and CDR2 is SVGAGI. The V end lost 1 base, the J end lost 2 bases, and 12 bases lay between the germline ends. CDR3 in DNA: TGTGCCAGCAGTTACTTCGGACAGAGGGGCAATCAGCCCCAGCATTTT. As protein: CASSYFGQRGNQPQHF.

J is TRBJ2-1 and V is TRBV7-8; D is tentatively TRBD1 or TRBD2 (6 bases each). In germline, CDR1 is SGHVS, CDR2 FQNEAQ. The CDR3 contains 16 residues. The germline V and J ends were trimmed by 1 base and 3 bases, with 13 bases remaining between them. The CDR3, as DNA: TGTGCCAGCAGCTTAGTTGGGGGCGGGGTCTACAATGAGCAGTTCTTC. It codes for CASSLVGGGVYNEQFF. The variable domain in full, with the rest retrieved from reference TRBV7-8 and TRBJ2-1, is GAGVSQSPRYKVAKRGQDVALRCDPISGHVSLFWYQQALGQGPEFLTYFQNEAQLDKSGLPSDRFFAERPEGSVSTLKIQRTQQEDSAVYLCASSLVGGGVYNEQFFGPGTRLTVL.

This clonotype was detected a few times. V gene TRBV7-9 combines with J gene TRBJ1-5, with D tentatively TRBD1 (6 bases). Germline lookup yields CDR1 SEHNR and CDR2 FQNEAQ (reference sequence). Trimming took off 1 base at V and 1 base at J, with 11 bases between the two ends. The CDR3 extends over 16 amino acids. The CDR3 protein is CASSLDTGLSNQPQHF. CDR3 bases: TGTGCCAGCAGCTTAGATACAGGGTTGAGCAATCAGCCCCAGCATTTT.

This clonotype was counted a few times. This CDR3 is CASRRDFSGETQYF. As DNA, the CDR3 is TGTGCCAGCAGGCGGGACTTCTCGGGAGAGACCCAGTACTTC. The chain has TRBV2 and TRBJ2-5; possible D gene TRBD2, 6 bases. CDR3 length: 14 amino acids. Germline V gene lookup returns CDR1 SNHLY and CDR2 FYNNEI. Between the trimmed V and J ends, which lost 6 bases and 4 bases, there was a span of 15 bases.

This clonotype was observed a handful of times. The rearrangement links TRBV5-1 to TRBJ2-5; no clear D gene. The CDR3 totals 15 residues. Trimming took off 0 bases at V and 3 bases at J, with 12 bases between the two ends. Germline V gives CDR1 SGHRS, CDR2 YFSETQ. CDR3: CASSLGPGLEETQYF. The CDR3, as DNA: TGCGCCAGCAGCTTGGGGCCGGGTCTCGAAGAGACCCAGTACTTC.

V is TRBV11-2 and J is TRBJ1-1, with D unclear. V gave up 5 bases and J gave up 5 bases, with 15 bases separating them. The CDR3 totals 14 residues. Germline CDR1 reads SGHAT; CDR2 reads FQNNGV. CDR3 sequence (DNA): TGTGCCAGCAGCCCTTGGCAGGATTCGACTGAAGCTTTCTTT. This translates into CASSPWQDSTEAFF.